The rows below give T cell receptor beta chains drawn from one sample of a study of blood T cells in healthy people across ages. TCRdb fed the 5' RACE reads into MiXCR, producing one record per CDR3 protein. In the table there are fewer than 2 million distinct CDR3 sequences, about 39% of which are singletons. Sample: blood. The receptors come from a human donor in good health. Each CDR3 is given with its conserved first and last residue. D genes are given only for firm matches.

V gene: TRBV28
D gene: TRBD1
CDR3 protein: CASRVDRGSDQPQHF

V gene: TRBV3-1
D gene: TRBD2
CDR3 protein: CASSQDRPSGGAGDTGELFF

V gene: TRBV5-1
D gene: .
CDR3 protein: CASSSRTLNEQYF

V gene: TRBV6-1
D gene: .
CDR3 protein: CASSPRYVEQYF

V gene: TRBV12-5
D gene: .
CDR3 protein: CASRRAFEDEQYF

V gene: TRBV9
D gene: .
CDR3 protein: CASSVGFSGANVLTF

V gene: TRBV7-2
D gene: TRBD2
CDR3 protein: CASSPGASGNTGELFF

V gene: TRBV20-1
D gene: TRBD1
CDR3 protein: CSASAGGGHEQFF

V gene: TRBV20-1
D gene: TRBD1
CDR3 protein: CSAIGATPGQGYYEQYF

V gene: TRBV2
D gene: TRBD1
CDR3 protein: CASSDLGTADNEQFF

V gene: TRBV7-9
D gene: .
CDR3 protein: CASSLEVINYGYTF

V gene: TRBV20-1
D gene: .
CDR3 protein: CSARGLYNTDTQYF

V gene: TRBV5-4
D gene: TRBD1
CDR3 protein: CASSPQQGSGANVLTF

V gene: TRBV4-2
D gene: TRBD1
CDR3 protein: CASSRERDSTEAFF

V gene: TRBV10-3
D gene: .
CDR3 protein: CAISEPGRAGFYGYTF

V gene: TRBV6-2/TRBV6-3
D gene: .
CDR3 protein: CASRQELEAFF

V gene: TRBV7-2
D gene: .
CDR3 protein: CASTSQVGADGYTF

V gene: TRBV5-1
D gene: .
CDR3 protein: CASSLEGPNQPQHF

V gene: TRBV20-1
D gene: .
CDR3 protein: CSARDATGDYGYTF

V gene: TRBV29-1
D gene: .
CDR3 protein: CSVEEGQFYEQYF

V gene: TRBV7-2
D gene: .
CDR3 protein: CASSLDRLTKDTQYF

V gene: TRBV12-3/TRBV12-4
D gene: .
CDR3 protein: CASSFQIGGANEQYF

V gene: TRBV28
D gene: .
CDR3 protein: CASSFGGDSGANVLTF

V gene: TRBV7-9
D gene: .
CDR3 protein: CASSLETETQYF

V gene: TRBV6-2/TRBV6-3
D gene: .
CDR3 protein: CASSSRGGGRRETQYF

V gene: TRBV4-3
D gene: .
CDR3 protein: CASSPLVTSTDTQYF

V gene: TRBV5-1
D gene: .
CDR3 protein: CASSFPHLIGGFSYAQETQYF

V gene: TRBV11-1
D gene: TRBD1
CDR3 protein: CASRPSRGLLLRLPGANVLTF

V gene: TRBV28
D gene: .
CDR3 protein: CASTPGFRSYGYTF

V gene: TRBV10-3
D gene: .
CDR3 protein: CATEWGGRGPSYEQYF

V gene: TRBV10-3
D gene: TRBD2
CDR3 protein: CAISESPGGPSETQYF

V gene: TRBV15
D gene: .
CDR3 protein: CATSRDEEPWELFF

V gene: TRBV12-3/TRBV12-4
D gene: .
CDR3 protein: CASSLGGAREKLFF

V gene: TRBV12-3/TRBV12-4
D gene: .
CDR3 protein: CASGRDQGDQPQHF

V gene: TRBV5-1
D gene: .
CDR3 protein: CASSLVSGPSQPQHF

V gene: TRBV7-9
D gene: .
CDR3 protein: CASSSGRASGANVLTF

V gene: TRBV10-3
D gene: .
CDR3 protein: CAIRTGGTDTQYF

V gene: TRBV12-3/TRBV12-4
D gene: .
CDR3 protein: CASSSTYGKETQYF

V gene: TRBV5-1
D gene: .
CDR3 protein: CASSLFVQDEQYF

V gene: TRBV5-6
D gene: .
CDR3 protein: CASSLDDSSPEAFF

V gene: TRBV15
D gene: .
CDR3 protein: CATSRDHQVRSTDTQYF

V gene: TRBV5-1
D gene: .
CDR3 protein: CASSPGPMSSYEQYF

V gene: TRBV7-2
D gene: TRBD1
CDR3 protein: CASSLERQGEFQETQYF

V gene: TRBV9
D gene: .
CDR3 protein: CASSGRLNQETQYF

V gene: TRBV20-1
D gene: TRBD2
CDR3 protein: CSARSGADSYEQYF

V gene: TRBV7-2
D gene: .
CDR3 protein: CASSSPTLNIQYF

V gene: TRBV4-3
D gene: .
CDR3 protein: CASGQDGSRYEQYF

V gene: TRBV12-3/TRBV12-4
D gene: .
CDR3 protein: CASRPGGNNEQFF

V gene: TRBV29-1
D gene: .
CDR3 protein: CSVENLGGPYEQYF

V gene: TRBV9
D gene: .
CDR3 protein: CASSVDGSRREQYF

V gene: TRBV7-2
D gene: TRBD1
CDR3 protein: CASSSPGTGYQKDTEAFF

V gene: TRBV6-5
D gene: .
CDR3 protein: CASSSFGNEQFF

V gene: TRBV20-1
D gene: TRBD2
CDR3 protein: CSARNSGGALNEQFF

V gene: TRBV29-1
D gene: .
CDR3 protein: CSVEVLTDEQFF